Each of the 16 T cell receptor beta chains below was sequenced from the same sample in a study of T cell repertoires in ileal Crohn's disease. Only in-frame clones appear in the TCRdb table, and some are missing; sequencing was by immunoSEQ multiplex PCR. The sample consists of 14,000 or so clones, around nine tenths of them appearing once. Specimen: ileal tissue. These receptors were taken from an adult with Crohn's disease.

The V gene is TRBV7-8, the J gene TRBJ2-7; D unresolved. Trimming shortened V by 5 bases and J by 2 bases, and 7 bases separated the two germline ends. This CDR3 has 12 residues. The germline CDR1 and CDR2 sequences are SGHVS and FQNEAQ. The DNA for the CDR3 is TGTGCCAGCAGCCTGACAACCTACGAGCAGTACTTC. Translated: CASSLTTYEQYF.

The chain links TRBV5-1 to TRBJ1-3, with TRBD1 matching 10 bases. The CDR3 loop spans 17 amino acids. The V gene's germline CDR1 is SGHRS and CDR2 YFSETQ. J lost 0 bases, V lost 0 bases, and 3 bases had no gene match. CDR3 coding DNA: TGCGCCAGCAGCTTGGCCGGACAGGGGGTCTCTGGAAACACCATATATTTT. Translating it yields CASSLAGQGVSGNTIYF.

The V and J genes are TRBV5-6 and TRBJ2-5; D unclear. V lost 3 bases, J lost 5 bases, and 11 bases lay in between. Germline values: CDR1 SGHDT, CDR2 YYEEEE. The CDR3 has 13 amino acids. CDR3 sequence: CASSSRNAETQYF. DNA for the CDR3: TGTGCCAGCAGCTCACGTAACGCGGAGACCCAGTACTTC.

The chain has TRBV2 and TRBJ2-3; 7 bases fit TRBD1. Germline CDR1 reads SNHLY; CDR2 reads FYNNEI. The CDR3 has 16 amino acids. V shed 4 bases, J shed 4 bases, and the junction held 11 bases outside the gene matches. The CDR3 sequence: CASSGTRDSFPDTQYF. The DNA for the CDR3 is TGTGCCAGCAGTGGCACCCGGGACAGTTTCCCAGATACGCAGTATTTT.

This chain joins TRBV28 and TRBJ2-3; no firm D call. Trimming pared 3 bases from V and 5 bases from J, leaving 9 bases between. Germline assignment: CDR1 MDHEN and CDR2 SYDVKM. CDR3 length: 13 amino acids. The CDR3 sequence is CASSLVQKDTQYF. As DNA, the CDR3 is TGTGCCAGCAGTTTGGTACAGAAAGATACGCAGTATTTT.

The chain combines TRBV15 with TRBJ1-1; D not resolved. This CDR3 spans 17 amino acids. Germline CDR1 and CDR2: LNHNV and YYDKDF (reference sequence). V was shortened by 0 bases and J by 4 bases, with 18 bases between the two germline ends. The CDR3 bases are TGTGCCACCAGCAGAGATCCTGGAGTTGTGGTGGTCACTGAAGCTTTCTTT. Encoded protein: CATSRDPGVVVVTEAFF. Combining the CDR3 with reference TRBV15 and TRBJ1-1 gives the whole variable domain DAMVIQNPRYQVTQFGKPVTLSCSQTLNHNVMYWYQQKSSQAPKLLFHYYDKDFNNEADTPDNFQSRRPNTSFCFLDIRSPGLGDTAMYLCATSRDPGVVVVTEAFFGQGTRLTVV.

V gene TRBV27 combines with J gene TRBJ2-1, with 9 bases identical to TRBD2. The germline gives CDR1 MNHEY, CDR2 SMNVEV (reference sequence). V dropped 4 bases and J dropped 8; count of bases not matched to a gene: 9. The CDR3 is 15 amino acids. In nucleotides, the CDR3 is TGTGCCAGCAGTTCCCAAGCGGGAGGACGCCATGAGCAGTTCTTC. Its protein product is CASSSQAGGRHEQFF.

The J gene is TRBJ2-5, the V gene TRBV25-1; D is undetermined. V lost 5 bases, J lost 0 bases, and 13 bases lay in between. Germline V CDR1 and CDR2: MGHDK, SYGVNS. This CDR3 region has 15 residues. Here the CDR3 DNA reads TGTGCCAGCAGTCTTACCCTACTCAACCAAGAGACCCAGTACTTC. Its protein product is CASSLTLLNQETQYF.

This rearrangement joins TRBV7-9 to TRBJ1-1, with D possibly being TRBD1 (6 bases). The V and J ends lost 2 bases and 6 bases respectively, with 7 bases between them. The CDR3 spans 12 residues. The germline gives CDR1 SEHNR, CDR2 FQNEAQ (reference sequence). CDR3 in DNA: TGTGCCAGCAGCTTACGGACAGCTGAAGCTTTCTTT. Its translation is CASSLRTAEAFF.

This chain connects TRBV5-8 to TRBJ2-5; 9 positions agree with TRBD1. TRBJ2-7 explains the end of the DNA better; the J call may be wrong. The CDR3 has 15 residues. CDR1 SGHTS and CDR2 YDEGEE come from the germline V gene. Here the CDR3 DNA reads TGTGCCAGCAGCCTACGCGGACAGGGGACTTACGAGCAGTACTTC. Its translation: CASSLRGQGTYEQYF.

This clone appeared a single time. The same CDR3 also results from other DNA sequences found in this sample. This chain links TRBV7-3 with TRBJ2-3, with no clear D. The V and J ends lost 2 bases and 1 base respectively, with 4 bases between them. Germline CDR1 is SGHTA and CDR2 is FQGTGA. This CDR3 has 13 amino acids. The CDR3 DNA reads as TGTGCCAGCAGCTTACCTGGCACAGATACGCAGTATTTT. Amino acid sequence: CASSLPGTDTQYF.

This chain connects TRBV15 to TRBJ1-4, with TRBD1 identical over 12 bases. The germline V gene encodes CDR1 LNHNV and CDR2 YYDKDF (reference sequence). The CDR3 totals 17 residues. Trimming cost V 4 bases and J 13 bases; bases outside gene matches: 16. This chain's CDR3 is CATSTNSIGTGGEALFF. CDR3 sequence (DNA): TGTGCCACCAGCACCAACTCAATCGGGACAGGGGGCGAAGCACTGTTTTTT.

The V gene is TRBV4-1, the J gene TRBJ1-1, with TRBD1 matching over 7 bases. This CDR3 is 16 amino acids long. Per the germline V gene, CDR1 is MGHRA and CDR2 is YSYEKL. J lost 2 bases, V lost 4 bases, and 10 bases had no gene match. CDR3 in DNA: TGCGCCAGCAGCCCCCCAGGGGGGACAGACAACACTGAAGCTTTCTTT. As protein: CASSPPGGTDNTEAFF.

The V call is TRBV2, the J call TRBJ1-1; TRBD1 matches at 7 bases. Trimming at V came to 1 base and at J to 8 bases, leaving 1 base not matched to a gene. Germline CDR1 and CDR2: SNHLY and FYNNEI. CDR3 size: 12 residues. The CDR3 is CASSEDRGEAFF. The CDR3 DNA follows: TGTGCCAGCAGTGAAGACAGGGGCGAAGCTTTCTTT. The full variable domain, rest sourced from reference TRBV2 and TRBJ1-1, is EPEVTQTPSHQVTQMGQEVILRCVPISNHLYFYWYRQILGQKVEFLVSFYNNEISEKSEIFDDQFSVERPDGSNFTLKIRSTKLEDSAMYFCASSEDRGEAFFGQGTRLTVV.

The chain employs TRBV11-1 and TRBJ2-2; 12 bases align to TRBD2. V was clipped by 5 bases and J by 0 bases; unmatched bases: 7. The CDR3 runs to 18 residues. Per the germline V gene, CDR1 is SGHAT and CDR2 is FQDESV (reference sequence). The CDR3 here is CASSPWTSGTANTGELFF. DNA for the CDR3: TGTGCCAGCAGCCCCTGGACTAGCGGGACCGCGAACACCGGGGAGCTGTTTTTT.

V and J are TRBV19 and TRBJ2-1, with 12 nucleotides matching TRBD2. J gave up 3 bases and V 4 bases, and 1 base lay outside the gene matches. The CDR3 length is 15 residues. The germline gives CDR1 LNHDA, CDR2 SQIVND (reference sequence). CDR3 sequence (DNA): TGTGCCAGTAGTAGGACTAGCGGGGACTACAATGAGCAGTTCTTC. Translation: CASSRTSGDYNEQFF.